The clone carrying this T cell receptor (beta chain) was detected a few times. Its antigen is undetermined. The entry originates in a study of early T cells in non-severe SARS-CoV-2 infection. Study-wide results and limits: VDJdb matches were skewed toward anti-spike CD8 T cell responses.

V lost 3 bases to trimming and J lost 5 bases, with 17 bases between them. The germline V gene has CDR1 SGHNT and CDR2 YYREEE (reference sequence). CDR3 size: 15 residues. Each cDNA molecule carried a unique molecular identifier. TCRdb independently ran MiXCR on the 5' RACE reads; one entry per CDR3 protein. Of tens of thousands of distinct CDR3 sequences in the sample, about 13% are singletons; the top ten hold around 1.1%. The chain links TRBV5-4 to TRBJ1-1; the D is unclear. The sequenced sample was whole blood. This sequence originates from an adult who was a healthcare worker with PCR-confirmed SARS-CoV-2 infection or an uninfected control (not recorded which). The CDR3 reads CASSWGRVEGTEAFF. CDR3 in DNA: TGTGCCAGCAGCTGGGGTAGGGTAGAGGGAACTGAAGCTTTCTTT.